The 7 T cell receptor beta chains in this list originate from one sample, sequenced in a study of blood T cell repertoires in COVID-19 (dated by TCRdb to about 2020). Library method: the immunoSEQ multiplex PCR assay. The table comes from immuneACCESS by way of TCRdb, which keeps in-frame sequences with V and J called. Part of the clones is missing from these tables; in studies checked, under half for an unresolved V gene and the rest for unknown reasons. The sample table holds about 250,000 clones, of which roughly 83% were seen once. Of the sample, 8.9% falls within the top ten clones. The sample was peripheral blood. The source is a man of 80 years or more with acute or convalescent COVID-19.

There are a few counts of this clone. The chain carries TRBV5-6 and TRBJ1-5, with D possibly being TRBD1 (5 bases). Germline loops: CDR1 SGHDT, CDR2 YYEEEE. V was shortened by 4 bases and J by 3 bases, with 14 bases between the two germline ends. The CDR3 covers 15 residues. CDR3 protein: CASSQRGSSNQPQHF. CDR3 coding DNA: TGTGCCAGCAGCCAGCGGGGCTCCTCCAATCAGCCCCAGCATTTT.

The V call is TRBV4-1, the J call TRBJ1-3; possible D gene TRBD1, 5 bases. The CDR3 consists of 17 residues. The germline V gene encodes CDR1 MGHRA and CDR2 YSYEKL. Trimming took off 1 base at V and 0 bases at J, with 13 bases between the two ends. CDR3 coding DNA: TGCGCCAGCAGCCAAGGGGCTCAGGGAGGCTCTGGAAACACCATATATTTT. Translating it yields CASSQGAQGGSGNTIYF.

The J gene is TRBJ2-7, the V gene TRBV2; TRBD1 is a possible D gene (5 bases). The CDR3 contains 15 residues. Germline V lookup: CDR1 SNHLY, CDR2 FYNNEI. Deletions cut 8 bases from V and 6 bases from J, with 23 bases between. The DNA for the CDR3 is TGTGCCAGCTCTCGAGAAGGGGCCGCAGGTGTCGAGCAGTACTTC. Encoded protein: CASSREGAAGVEQYF. The whole variable domain, filled in from reference TRBV2 and TRBJ2-7, reads EPEVTQTPSHQVTQMGQEVILRCVPISNHLYFYWYRQILGQKVEFLVSFYNNEISEKSEIFDDQFSVERPDGSNFTLKIRSTKLEDSAMYFCASSREGAAGVEQYFGPGTRLTVT.

In DNA, the CDR3 is TGTGCCAGCAGCTTGGACGGGAATCAGCCCCAGCATTTT. Translating it yields CASSLDGNQPQHF. The rearrangement uses TRBV5-5 and TRBJ1-5; unclear D gene. Germline values: CDR1 SGHKS, CDR2 YYEKEE (reference sequence). Trimming took off 0 bases at V and 4 bases at J, with 5 bases between the two ends. CDR3 length: 13 amino acids.

The chain couples TRBV7-9 to TRBJ1-5; no reliable D call. Germline values: CDR1 SEHNR, CDR2 FQNEAQ (reference sequence). The length of the CDR3 is 14 residues. The V gene lost 1 base and the J gene lost 4 bases, with 8 bases spanning the gap. The CDR3 sequence: CASSLGLNNQPQHF. The CDR3, as DNA: TGTGCCAGCAGCTTAGGGCTGAATAATCAGCCCCAGCATTTT.

This clone was counted once. The chain carries TRBV3-1 (or the pseudogene TRBV3-2) and TRBJ1-4, with D possibly being TRBD1 (6 bases). This CDR3 is 16 amino acids long. Germline lookup yields CDR1 LGHDT and CDR2 YNNKEL (reference sequence). Between the trimmed V and J ends, which lost 5 bases and 6 bases, there was a span of 19 bases. This chain's CDR3 is CASSYYMGGLDEKLFF. CDR3 in DNA: TGTGCCAGCAGCTACTATATGGGGGGGCTAGATGAAAAACTGTTTTTT.

The V and J genes are TRBV28 and TRBJ1-1, with TRBD1 identical over 9 bases. This CDR3 spans 14 amino acids. Per the germline V gene, CDR1 is MDHEN and CDR2 is SYDVKM. The ends lost 6 bases at V and 6 bases at J; junction bases unmatched: 8. CDR3 nucleotide sequence: TGTGCCAGCAGCCCTTGGGGACAGGGCGCTGAAGCTTTCTTT. Translated: CASSPWGQGAEAFF.